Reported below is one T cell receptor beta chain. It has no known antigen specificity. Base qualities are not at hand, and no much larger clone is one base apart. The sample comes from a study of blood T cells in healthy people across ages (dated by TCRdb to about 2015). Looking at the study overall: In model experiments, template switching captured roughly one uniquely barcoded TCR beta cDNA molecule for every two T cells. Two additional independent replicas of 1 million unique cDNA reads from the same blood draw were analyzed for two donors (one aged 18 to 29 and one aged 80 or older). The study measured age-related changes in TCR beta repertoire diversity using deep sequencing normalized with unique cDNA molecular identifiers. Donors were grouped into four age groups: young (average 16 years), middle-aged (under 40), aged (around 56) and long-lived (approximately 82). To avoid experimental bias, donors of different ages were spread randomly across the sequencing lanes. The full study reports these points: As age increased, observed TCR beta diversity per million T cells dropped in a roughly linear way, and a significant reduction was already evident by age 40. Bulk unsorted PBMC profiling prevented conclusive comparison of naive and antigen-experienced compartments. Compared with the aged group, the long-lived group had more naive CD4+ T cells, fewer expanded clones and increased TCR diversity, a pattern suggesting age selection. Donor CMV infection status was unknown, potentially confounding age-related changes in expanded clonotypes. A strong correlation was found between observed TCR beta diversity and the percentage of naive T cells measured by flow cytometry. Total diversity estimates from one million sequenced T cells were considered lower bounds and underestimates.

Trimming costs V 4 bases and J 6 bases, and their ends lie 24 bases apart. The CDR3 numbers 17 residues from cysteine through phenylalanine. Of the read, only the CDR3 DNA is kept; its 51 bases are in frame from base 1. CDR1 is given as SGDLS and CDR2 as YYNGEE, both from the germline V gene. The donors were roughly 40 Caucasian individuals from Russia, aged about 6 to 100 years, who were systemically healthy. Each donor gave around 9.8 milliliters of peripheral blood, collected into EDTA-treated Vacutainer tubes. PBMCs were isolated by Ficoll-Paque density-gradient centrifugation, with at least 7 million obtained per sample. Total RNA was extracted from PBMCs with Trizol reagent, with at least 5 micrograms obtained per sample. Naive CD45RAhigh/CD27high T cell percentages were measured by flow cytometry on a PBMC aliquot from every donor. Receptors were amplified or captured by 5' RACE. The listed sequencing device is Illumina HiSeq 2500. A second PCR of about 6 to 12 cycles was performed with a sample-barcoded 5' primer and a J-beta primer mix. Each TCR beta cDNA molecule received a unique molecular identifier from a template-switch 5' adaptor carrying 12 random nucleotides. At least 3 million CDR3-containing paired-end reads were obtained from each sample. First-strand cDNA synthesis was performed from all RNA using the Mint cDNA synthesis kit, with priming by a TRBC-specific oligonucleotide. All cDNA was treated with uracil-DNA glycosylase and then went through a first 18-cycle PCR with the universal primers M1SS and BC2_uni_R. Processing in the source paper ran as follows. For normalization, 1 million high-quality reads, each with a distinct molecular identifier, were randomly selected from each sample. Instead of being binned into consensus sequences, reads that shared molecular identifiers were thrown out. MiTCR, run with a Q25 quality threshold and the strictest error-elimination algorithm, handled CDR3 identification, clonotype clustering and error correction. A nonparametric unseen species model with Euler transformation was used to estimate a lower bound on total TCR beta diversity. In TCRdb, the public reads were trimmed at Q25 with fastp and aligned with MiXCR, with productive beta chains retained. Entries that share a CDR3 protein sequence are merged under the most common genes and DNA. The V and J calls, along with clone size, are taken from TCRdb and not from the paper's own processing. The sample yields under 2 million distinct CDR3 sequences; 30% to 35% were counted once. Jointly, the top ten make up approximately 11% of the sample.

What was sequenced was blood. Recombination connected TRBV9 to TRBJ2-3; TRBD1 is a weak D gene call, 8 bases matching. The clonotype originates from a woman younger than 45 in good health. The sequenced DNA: TGTGCCAGCAGCCCTTCCTACAGGGGGGGGTCGGCGGATACGCAGTATTTT. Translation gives CASSPSYRGGSADTQYF.